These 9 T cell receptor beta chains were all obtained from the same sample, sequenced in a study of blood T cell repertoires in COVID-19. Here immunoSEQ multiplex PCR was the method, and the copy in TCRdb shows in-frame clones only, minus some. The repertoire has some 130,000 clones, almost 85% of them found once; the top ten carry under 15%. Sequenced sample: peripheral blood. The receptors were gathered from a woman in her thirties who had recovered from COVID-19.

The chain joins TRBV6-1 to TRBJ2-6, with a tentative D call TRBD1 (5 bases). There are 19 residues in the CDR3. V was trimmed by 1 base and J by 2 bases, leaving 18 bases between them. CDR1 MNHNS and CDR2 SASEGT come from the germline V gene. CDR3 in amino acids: CASSEGRGRQLPGANVLTF. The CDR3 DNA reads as TGTGCCAGCAGTGAAGGTAGGGGCCGGCAACTTCCTGGGGCCAACGTCCTGACTTTC.

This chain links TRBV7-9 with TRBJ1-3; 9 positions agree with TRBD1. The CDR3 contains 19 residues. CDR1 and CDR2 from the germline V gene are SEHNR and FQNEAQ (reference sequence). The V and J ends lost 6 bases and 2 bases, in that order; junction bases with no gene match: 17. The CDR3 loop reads CASSPFPGQGPGAGNTIYF. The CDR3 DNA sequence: TGTGCCAGCAGTCCCTTCCCGGGACAGGGACCCGGGGCTGGAAACACCATATATTTT. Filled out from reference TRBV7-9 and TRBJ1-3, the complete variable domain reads DTGVSQNPRHKITKRGQNVTFRCDPISEHNRLYWYRQTLGQGPEFLTYFQNEAQLEKSRLLSDRFSAERPKGSFSTLEIQRTEQGDSAMYLCASSPFPGQGPGAGNTIYFGEGSWLTVV.

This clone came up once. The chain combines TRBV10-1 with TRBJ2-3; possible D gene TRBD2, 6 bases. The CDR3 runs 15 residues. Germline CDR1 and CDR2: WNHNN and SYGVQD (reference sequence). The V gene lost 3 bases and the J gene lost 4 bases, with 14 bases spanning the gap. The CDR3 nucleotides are TGCGCCAGCAGTGATGGTGCCCCGGGAGCAGATACGCAGTATTTT. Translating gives CASSDGAPGADTQYF.

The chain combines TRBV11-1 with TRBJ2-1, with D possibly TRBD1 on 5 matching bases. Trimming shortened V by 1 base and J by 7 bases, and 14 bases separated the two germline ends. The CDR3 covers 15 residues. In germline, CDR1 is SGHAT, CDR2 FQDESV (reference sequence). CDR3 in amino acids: CASSLDDSPVNEQFF. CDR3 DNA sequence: TGTGCCAGCAGCTTAGACGACAGCCCTGTAAATGAGCAGTTCTTC.

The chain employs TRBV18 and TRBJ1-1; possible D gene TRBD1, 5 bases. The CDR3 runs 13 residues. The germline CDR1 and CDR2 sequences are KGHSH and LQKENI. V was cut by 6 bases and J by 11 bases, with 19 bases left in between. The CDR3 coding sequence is TGTGCCAGCTCTTTGGGTCAGGGTGAAGGGGCTTTCTTT. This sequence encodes CASSLGQGEGAFF.

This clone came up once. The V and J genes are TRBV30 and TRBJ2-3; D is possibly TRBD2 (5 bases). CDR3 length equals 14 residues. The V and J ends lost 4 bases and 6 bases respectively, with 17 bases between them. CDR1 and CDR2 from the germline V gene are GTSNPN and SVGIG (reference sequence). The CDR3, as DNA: TGTGCCTGGACTTTTGAACCGAGGGTGGATACGCAGTATTTT. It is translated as CAWTFEPRVDTQYF.

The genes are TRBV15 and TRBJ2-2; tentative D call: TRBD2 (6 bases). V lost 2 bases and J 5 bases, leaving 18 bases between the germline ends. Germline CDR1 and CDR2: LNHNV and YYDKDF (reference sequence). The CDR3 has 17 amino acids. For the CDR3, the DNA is TGTGCCACCAGCAGACAGACCCGGAGGGCGGGAACCGGGGAGCTGTTTTTT. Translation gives CATSRQTRRAGTGELFF.

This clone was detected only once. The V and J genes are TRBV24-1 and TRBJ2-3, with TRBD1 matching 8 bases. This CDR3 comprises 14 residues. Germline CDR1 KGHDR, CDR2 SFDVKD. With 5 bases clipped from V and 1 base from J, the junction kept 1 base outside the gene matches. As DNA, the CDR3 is TGTGCCACCAGTGTGACAGGGGGCACAGATACGCAGTATTTT. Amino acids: CATSVTGGTDTQYF.

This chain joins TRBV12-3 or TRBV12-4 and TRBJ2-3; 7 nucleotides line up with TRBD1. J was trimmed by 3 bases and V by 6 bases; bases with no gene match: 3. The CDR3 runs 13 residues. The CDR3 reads CASSLTGTDTQYF. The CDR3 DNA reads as TGTGCCAGCAGCCTGACAGGGACAGATACGCAGTATTTT.